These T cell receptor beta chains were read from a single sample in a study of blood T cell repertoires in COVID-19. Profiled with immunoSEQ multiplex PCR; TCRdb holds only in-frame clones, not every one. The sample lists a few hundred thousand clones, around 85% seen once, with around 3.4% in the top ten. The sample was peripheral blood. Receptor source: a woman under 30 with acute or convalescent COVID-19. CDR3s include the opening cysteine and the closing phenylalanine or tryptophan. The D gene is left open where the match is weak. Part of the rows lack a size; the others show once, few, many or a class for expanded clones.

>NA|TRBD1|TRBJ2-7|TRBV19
TGTGCCAGTCGGTCGGGACAGGGTGGCCACGAGCAGTACTTC
CASRSGQGGHEQYF
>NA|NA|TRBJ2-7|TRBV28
TGTGCCAGCATAGCAGGACTCGAGCAGTACTTC
CASIAGLEQYF
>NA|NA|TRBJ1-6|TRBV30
TGTGCCTGGAGGGCCGGTTCCGCGGGCTATAATTCACCCCTCCACTTT
CAWRAGSAGYNSPLHF
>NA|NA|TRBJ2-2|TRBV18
TGTGCCAGCTCCCCTAGGGAGTTCGGAGAGCTGTTTTTT
CASSPREFGELFF
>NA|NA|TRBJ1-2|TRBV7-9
TGTGCCAGCAGCTTAGGGCAGGGAGGCGGCTACACCTTC
CASSLGQGGGYTF
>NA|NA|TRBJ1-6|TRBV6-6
TGTGCCAGCAGGCCACAGGCAGTCAATTCACCCCTCCACTTT
CASRPQAVNSPLHF
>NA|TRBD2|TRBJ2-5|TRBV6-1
TGTGCCAGCAACGAAGCAGCGGGGGGGCCTAGAGAGACCCAGTACTTC
CASNEAAGGPRETQYF
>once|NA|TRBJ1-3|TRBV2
TGTGCCAGCAGTGAACAGGTTCCGGTGGGAAACACCATATATTTT
CASSEQVPVGNTIYF
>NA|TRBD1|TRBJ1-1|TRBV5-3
TGTGCCAGAAGCTTGGACAGGGGGTCCCCTGAAGCTTTCTTT
CARSLDRGSPEAFF
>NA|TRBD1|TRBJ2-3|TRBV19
TGTGCCAGTAGTAATGGGACAGGGTTTGGGGCAGATACGCAGTATTTT
CASSNGTGFGADTQYF
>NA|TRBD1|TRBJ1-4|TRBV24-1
TGTGCCACCAGTGATCACCGGGACAGGGGCGAAAAACTGTTTTTT
CATSDHRDRGEKLFF
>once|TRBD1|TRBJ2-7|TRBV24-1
TGTGCCACCAGTGATGCTCCGGGACAGGGCTCCTACGAGCAGTACTTC
CATSDAPGQGSYEQYF
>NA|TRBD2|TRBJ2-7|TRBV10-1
TGCGCCAGCAGTCGGACTAGCGGGTCCTACGAGCAGTACTTC
CASSRTSGSYEQYF
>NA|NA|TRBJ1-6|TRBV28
TGTGCCAGCAGTTTGTGGGGCCAGGATTCACCCCTCCACTTT
CASSLWGQDSPLHF
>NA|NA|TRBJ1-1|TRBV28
TGTGCCAGCAGTTTACCAGGGGTTAGCACTGAAGCTTTCTTT
CASSLPGVSTEAFF
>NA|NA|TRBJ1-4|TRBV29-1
TGCAGCTTTGGTTCCAGTGAAAAACTGTTTTTT
CSFGSSEKLFF
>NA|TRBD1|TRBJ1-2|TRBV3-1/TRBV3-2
TGTGCCAGCAGCCAAAATTGGGACAGGTCTATCTATGGCTACACCTTC
CASSQNWDRSIYGYTF
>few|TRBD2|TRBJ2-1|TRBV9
TGTGCCAGCAGCGTACAGCGGGAGGGGGCCTACAATGAGCAGTTCTTC
CASSVQREGAYNEQFF
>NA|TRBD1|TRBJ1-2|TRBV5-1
TGCGCCAGCAGCTTGGATCCCCGGGTTGGGACAGGGGCCATGGGCGGCTACACCTTC
CASSLDPRVGTGAMGGYTF
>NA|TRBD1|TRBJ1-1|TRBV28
TGTGCCAGCAGAGGACAGGTAGGCACTGAAGCTTTCTTT
CASRGQVGTEAFF
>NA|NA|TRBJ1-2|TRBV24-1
TGTGCCACCAGTGATCAGACCCGCGGGGACTATGGCTACACCTTC
CATSDQTRGDYGYTF
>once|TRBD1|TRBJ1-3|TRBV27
TGTGCCAGCCTTCGACTGGGACAGCGAAACACCATATATTTT
CASLRLGQRNTIYF
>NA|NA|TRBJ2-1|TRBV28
TGTGCCAGCAGTCGACTCGGACCTAAGGGGCTTAATGAGCAGTTCTTC
CASSRLGPKGLNEQFF
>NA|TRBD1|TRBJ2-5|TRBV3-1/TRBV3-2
TGTGCCAGCAGCCAGAGGACAGGCGGGTACCAAGAGACCCAGTACTTC
CASSQRTGGYQETQYF
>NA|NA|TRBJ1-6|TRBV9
TGTGCCAGCAGCGTAGAACAGACTAATTCACCCCTCCACTTT
CASSVEQTNSPLHF
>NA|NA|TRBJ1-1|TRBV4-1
TGCGCCAGCAGCCAAGCAATTAACACTGAAGCTTTCTTT
CASSQAINTEAFF
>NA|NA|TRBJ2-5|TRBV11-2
TGTGCCAGCAGCGGGTGGGGAGACCAAGAGACCCAGTACTTC
CASSGWGDQETQYF
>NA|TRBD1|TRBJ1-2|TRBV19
TGTGCCAGTAGGACCCCGACAGGGGACCTTAACTATGGCTACACCTTC
CASRTPTGDLNYGYTF
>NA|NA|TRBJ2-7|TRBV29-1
TGCAGCGTTTTCGGGGACTCCTACGAGCAGTACTTC
CSVFGDSYEQYF
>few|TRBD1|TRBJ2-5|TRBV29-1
TGCAGCGTTGCTTATTCTAGGGACAGGGCGTACTTC
CSVAYSRDRAYF
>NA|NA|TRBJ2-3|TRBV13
TGTGCCAGCAGGAGAGGCACAGATACGCAGTATTTT
CASRRGTDTQYF
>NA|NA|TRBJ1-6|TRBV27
TGTGCCAGTTCCTGGGAGAATTCACCCCTCCACTTT
CASSWENSPLHF
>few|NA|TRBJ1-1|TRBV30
TGTGCCTGGGGTCCTCCCCAAGCTTTCTTT
CAWGPPQAFF